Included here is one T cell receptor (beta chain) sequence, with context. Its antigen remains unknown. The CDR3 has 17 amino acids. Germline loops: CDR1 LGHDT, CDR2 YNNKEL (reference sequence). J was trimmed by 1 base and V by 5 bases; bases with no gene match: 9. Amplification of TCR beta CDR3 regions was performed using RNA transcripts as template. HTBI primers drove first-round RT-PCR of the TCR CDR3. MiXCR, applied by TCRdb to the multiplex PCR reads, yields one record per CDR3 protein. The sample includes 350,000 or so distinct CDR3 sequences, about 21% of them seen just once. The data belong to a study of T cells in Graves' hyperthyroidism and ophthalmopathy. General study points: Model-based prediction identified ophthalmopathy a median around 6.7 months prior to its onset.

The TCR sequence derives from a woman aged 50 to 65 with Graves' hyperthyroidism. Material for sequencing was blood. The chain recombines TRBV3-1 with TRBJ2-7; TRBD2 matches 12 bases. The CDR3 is CASSSRVTSGSSYEQYF. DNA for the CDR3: TGTGCCAGCAGCTCAAGGGTGACTAGCGGGAGTTCCTACGAGCAGTACTTC.